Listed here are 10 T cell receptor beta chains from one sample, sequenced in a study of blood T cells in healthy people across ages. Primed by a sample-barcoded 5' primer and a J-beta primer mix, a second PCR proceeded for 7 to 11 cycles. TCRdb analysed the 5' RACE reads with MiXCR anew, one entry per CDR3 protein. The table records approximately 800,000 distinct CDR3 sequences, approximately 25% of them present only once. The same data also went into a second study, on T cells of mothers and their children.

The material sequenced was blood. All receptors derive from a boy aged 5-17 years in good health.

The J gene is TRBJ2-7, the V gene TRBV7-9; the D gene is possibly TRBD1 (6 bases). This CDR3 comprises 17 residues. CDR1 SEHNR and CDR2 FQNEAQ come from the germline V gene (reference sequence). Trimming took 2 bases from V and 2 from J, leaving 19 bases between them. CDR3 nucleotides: TGTGCCAGCAGCTTAAAGGCGGGTGTAGGGGGACCCTACGAGCAGTACTTC. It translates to CASSLKAGVGGPYEQYF.

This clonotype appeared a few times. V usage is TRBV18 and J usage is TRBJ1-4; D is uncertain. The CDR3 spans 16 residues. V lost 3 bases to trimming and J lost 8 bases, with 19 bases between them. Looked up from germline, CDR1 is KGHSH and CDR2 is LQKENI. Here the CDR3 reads CASSPRSGTGGEKLFF. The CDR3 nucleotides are TGTGCCAGCTCACCGAGATCCGGCACGGGCGGCGAAAAACTGTTTTTT. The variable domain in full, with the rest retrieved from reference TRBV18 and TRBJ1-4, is NAGVMQNPRHLVRRRGQEARLRCSPMKGHSHVYWYRQLPEEGLKFMVYLQKENIIDESGMPKERFSAEFPKEGPSILRIQQVVRGDSAAYFCASSPRSGTGGEKLFFGSGTQLSVL.

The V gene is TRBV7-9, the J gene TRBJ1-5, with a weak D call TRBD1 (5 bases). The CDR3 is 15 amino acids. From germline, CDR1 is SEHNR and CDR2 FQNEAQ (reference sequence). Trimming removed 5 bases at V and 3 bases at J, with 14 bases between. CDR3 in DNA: TGTGCCAGCAGCCCGACAGATTCTTACAATCAGCCCCAGCATTTT. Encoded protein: CASSPTDSYNQPQHF.

Here the CDR3 reads CASSPTSGGHNEQFF. DNA of the CDR3: TGTGCCAGCAGCCCTACTAGCGGGGGACACAATGAGCAGTTCTTC. This chain uses TRBV7-3 with TRBJ2-1; 11 positions agree with TRBD2. The CDR3 length is 15 residues. The germline gives CDR1 SGHTA, CDR2 FQGTGA. The J segment lost 5 bases and the V segment lost 5 bases, leaving 5 bases of the junction unmatched.

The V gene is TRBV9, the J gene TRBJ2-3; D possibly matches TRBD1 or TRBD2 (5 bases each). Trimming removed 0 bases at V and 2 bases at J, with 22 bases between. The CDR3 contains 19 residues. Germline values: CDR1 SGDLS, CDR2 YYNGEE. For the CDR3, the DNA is TGTGCCAGCAGCGTAGGAGGGGTAGGTAGGGCCCCTAACACAGATACGCAGTATTTT. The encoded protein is CASSVGGVGRAPNTDTQYF.

CDR3 DNA: TGTGCCAGCAGTTACGGGAGCGGGAGGTCAAATGAGCAGTTCTTC. It encodes CASSYGSGRSNEQFF. V is TRBV6-5 and J is TRBJ2-1; 9 positions match TRBD2. V dropped 2 bases and J dropped 7; count of bases not matched to a gene: 6. Germline assignment: CDR1 MNHEY and CDR2 SVGAGI. The CDR3 covers 15 residues.

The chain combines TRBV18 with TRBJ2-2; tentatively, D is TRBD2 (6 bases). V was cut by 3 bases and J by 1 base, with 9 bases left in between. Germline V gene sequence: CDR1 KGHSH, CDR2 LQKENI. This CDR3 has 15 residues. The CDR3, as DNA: TGTGCCAGCTCACCGGGACTGTTGAACACCGGGGAGCTGTTTTTT. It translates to CASSPGLLNTGELFF.

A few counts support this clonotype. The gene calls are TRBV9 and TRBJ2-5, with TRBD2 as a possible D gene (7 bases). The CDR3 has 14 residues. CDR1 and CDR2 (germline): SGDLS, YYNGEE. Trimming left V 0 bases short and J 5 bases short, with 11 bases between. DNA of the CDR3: TGTGCCAGCAGCGTAGGGGGGGGCGAGGAGACCCAGTACTTC. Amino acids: CASSVGGGEETQYF. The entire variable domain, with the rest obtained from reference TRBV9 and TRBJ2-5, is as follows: DSGVTQTPKHLITATGQRVTLRCSPRSGDLSVYWYQQSLDQGLQFLIQYYNGEERAKGNILERFSAQQFPDLHSELNLSSLELGDSALYFCASSVGGGEETQYFGPGTRLLVL.

CDR3 residues: CAWSPGFYTEAFF. Written as DNA, the CDR3 is TGTGCCTGGAGTCCAGGGTTTTACACTGAAGCTTTCTTT. The V call is TRBV30, the J call TRBJ1-1; D is possibly TRBD1 (5 bases). In germline, CDR1 is GTSNPN, CDR2 SVGIG (reference sequence). This CDR3 spans 13 amino acids. The V gene lost 2 bases and the J gene lost 3 bases, with 10 bases spanning the gap.

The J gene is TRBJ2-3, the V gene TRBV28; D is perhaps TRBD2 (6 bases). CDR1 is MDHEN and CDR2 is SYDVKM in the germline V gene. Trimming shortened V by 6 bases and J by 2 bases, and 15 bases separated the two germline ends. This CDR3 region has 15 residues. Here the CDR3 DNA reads TGTGCCAGCAGAAATGGAGGGGTACCCACAGATACGCAGTATTTT. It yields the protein CASRNGGVPTDTQYF. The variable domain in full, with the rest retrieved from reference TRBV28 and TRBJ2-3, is DVKVTQSSRYLVKRTGEKVFLECVQDMDHENMFWYRQDPGLGLRLIYFSYDVKMKEKGDIPEGYSVSREKKERFSLILESASTNQTSMYLCASRNGGVPTDTQYFGPGTRLTVL.